Listed below are T cell receptor beta chains from one sample, sequenced in a study of cytomegalovirus exposure and HLA in healthy donors. Method: immunoSEQ multiplex PCR; TCRdb's copy keeps in-frame clones and lacks some. The sample has 59,000 or so clones; 89% are singletons. The sample was PBMCs. These receptors came from a woman between 18 and 30 years old in good health and CMV-seronegative. Both conserved end residues are part of each CDR3. Fields, in order: D gene, J gene, clone size, V gene, CDR3 DNA, CDR3 protein. D genes are given only for firm matches. The size entry is marked missing in some rows and otherwise reads once, few, many or a size class.

d_gene: TRBD1; j_gene: TRBJ1-5; abundance: .; v_gene: TRBV28; CDR3nt: TGTGCCAGCAGTCCTTGGGACAGGGAGGATCAGCCCCAGCATTTT; CDR3aa: CASSPWDREDQPQHF
d_gene: .; j_gene: TRBJ2-3; abundance: .; v_gene: TRBV4-1; CDR3nt: TGCGCCAGCAGCCAAGAGGAGGTGTGGACAGATACGCAGTATTTT; CDR3aa: CASSQEEVWTDTQYF
d_gene: .; j_gene: TRBJ2-7; abundance: .; v_gene: TRBV20-1; CDR3nt: TGCAGTGCTAGAGATCAGAGGGAGCAGTACTTC; CDR3aa: CSARDQREQYF
d_gene: .; j_gene: TRBJ2-3; abundance: .; v_gene: TRBV19; CDR3nt: TGTGCCAGTAACGATCGGGGTTTGACAGATACGCAGTATTTT; CDR3aa: CASNDRGLTDTQYF
d_gene: TRBD1; j_gene: TRBJ2-1; abundance: .; v_gene: TRBV11-3; CDR3nt: TGTGCCAGCAGCTCCCCAGGGGGACAGGGGCCGGGTGAGCAGTTCTTC; CDR3aa: CASSSPGGQGPGEQFF
d_gene: .; j_gene: TRBJ2-2; abundance: .; v_gene: TRBV27; CDR3nt: TGTGCCAGCAGTTCGAGGAGGGCGAACACCGGGGAGCTGTTTTTT; CDR3aa: CASSSRRANTGELFF
d_gene: .; j_gene: TRBJ1-4; abundance: .; v_gene: TRBV7-9; CDR3nt: TGTGCCAGCAGCCTCGGAGGGTTTGCAACTAATGAAAAACTGTTTTTT; CDR3aa: CASSLGGFATNEKLFF
d_gene: TRBD1; j_gene: TRBJ2-1; abundance: .; v_gene: TRBV7-3; CDR3nt: TGTGCCAGCAGCTTAGAGGGACAGTCCTACAATGAGCAGTTCTTC; CDR3aa: CASSLEGQSYNEQFF
d_gene: .; j_gene: TRBJ1-1; abundance: .; v_gene: TRBV2; CDR3nt: TGTGCCAGCAGTGACCAGGGTAACACTGAAGCTTTCTTT; CDR3aa: CASSDQGNTEAFF
d_gene: .; j_gene: TRBJ2-7; abundance: .; v_gene: TRBV6-1; CDR3nt: TGTGCCAGCAGTGAAATCCCCCTATCGCGGTACTTC; CDR3aa: CASSEIPLSRYF
d_gene: TRBD2; j_gene: TRBJ2-1; abundance: .; v_gene: TRBV5-4; CDR3nt: TGTGCCAGCAGCTTGGTTAGTGCGGGGGGGCGCAATGAGCAGTTCTTC; CDR3aa: CASSLVSAGGRNEQFF
d_gene: TRBD2; j_gene: TRBJ2-1; abundance: .; v_gene: TRBV30; CDR3nt: TGTGCCTGGACTGCGGGAGGACAGTACAATGAGCAGTTCTTC; CDR3aa: CAWTAGGQYNEQFF
d_gene: TRBD2; j_gene: TRBJ2-3; abundance: .; v_gene: TRBV5-1; CDR3nt: TGCGCCAGCAGCTCCCCTAGCGGGGGCAGCACAGATACGCAGTATTTT; CDR3aa: CASSSPSGGSTDTQYF
d_gene: TRBD1; j_gene: TRBJ2-3; abundance: .; v_gene: TRBV7-9; CDR3nt: TGTGCCAGCAGCTTAGGGGACAGGCGCACAGATACGCAGTATTTT; CDR3aa: CASSLGDRRTDTQYF
d_gene: .; j_gene: TRBJ1-4; abundance: .; v_gene: TRBV6-9; CDR3nt: TGTGCCAGCAGCCCCGGAGGGTCCACTAATGAAAAACTGTTTTTT; CDR3aa: CASSPGGSTNEKLFF
d_gene: .; j_gene: TRBJ1-3; abundance: .; v_gene: TRBV6-6; CDR3nt: TGTGCCAGCAGTTTTCTCCCTGGAAACACCATATATTTT; CDR3aa: CASSFLPGNTIYF
d_gene: .; j_gene: TRBJ2-3; abundance: .; v_gene: TRBV28; CDR3nt: TGTGCCAGCAGTCCGGCGGGGTTTAGCACAGATACGCAGTATTTT; CDR3aa: CASSPAGFSTDTQYF
d_gene: .; j_gene: TRBJ2-7; abundance: .; v_gene: TRBV6-5; CDR3nt: TGTGCCAGCAGCTACTCGCAGGGCGGCAACGAGCAGTACTTC; CDR3aa: CASSYSQGGNEQYF
d_gene: TRBD1; j_gene: TRBJ2-3; abundance: once; v_gene: TRBV27; CDR3nt: TGTGCCAGCAGTGACTACAGGGGACACACAGATACGCAGTATTTT; CDR3aa: CASSDYRGHTDTQYF
d_gene: TRBD2; j_gene: TRBJ2-7; abundance: .; v_gene: TRBV18; CDR3nt: TGTGCCAGCTCACCAGATCTTAGCGGGAGGGGATCCTACGAGCAGTACTTC; CDR3aa: CASSPDLSGRGSYEQYF
d_gene: .; j_gene: TRBJ2-7; abundance: .; v_gene: TRBV11-2; CDR3nt: .; CDR3aa: CASSLGVAGGNF
d_gene: TRBD1; j_gene: TRBJ2-7; abundance: .; v_gene: TRBV2; CDR3nt: TGTGCCAGCAGGGGACAGGGGATCTCCTACGAGCAGTACTTC; CDR3aa: CASRGQGISYEQYF
d_gene: .; j_gene: TRBJ1-4; abundance: .; v_gene: TRBV15; CDR3nt: TGTGCCACCAGCAGAGACAGGACTAATGAAAAACTGTTTTTT; CDR3aa: CATSRDRTNEKLFF
d_gene: .; j_gene: TRBJ1-2; abundance: .; v_gene: TRBV29-1; CDR3nt: TGCAGCGTTGAACCCGCCGGGAACTATGGCTACACCTTC; CDR3aa: CSVEPAGNYGYTF
d_gene: TRBD1; j_gene: TRBJ1-1; abundance: .; v_gene: TRBV19; CDR3nt: TGTGCCAGTAGCCCGGGACAGGGGGCCACTGAAGCTTTCTTT; CDR3aa: CASSPGQGATEAFF
d_gene: .; j_gene: TRBJ1-4; abundance: .; v_gene: TRBV5-1; CDR3nt: TGCGCCAGCAGCCCGGAGAGGCCGACCGCTGAAAAACTGTTTTTT; CDR3aa: CASSPERPTAEKLFF
d_gene: .; j_gene: TRBJ2-4; abundance: .; v_gene: TRBV7-9; CDR3nt: TGTGCCAGCAGCTTAGTAACAGCTCCCATAGCCAAAAACATTCAGTACTTC; CDR3aa: CASSLVTAPIAKNIQYF
d_gene: .; j_gene: TRBJ2-7; abundance: .; v_gene: TRBV4-2; CDR3nt: TGTGCCAGCAGCGCCGGCGGCTCAGGGTACGAGCAGTACTTC; CDR3aa: CASSAGGSGYEQYF
d_gene: .; j_gene: TRBJ2-7; abundance: .; v_gene: TRBV27; CDR3nt: TGTGCCAGTGGGAACAGGGTAGAATACGAGCAGTACTTC; CDR3aa: CASGNRVEYEQYF